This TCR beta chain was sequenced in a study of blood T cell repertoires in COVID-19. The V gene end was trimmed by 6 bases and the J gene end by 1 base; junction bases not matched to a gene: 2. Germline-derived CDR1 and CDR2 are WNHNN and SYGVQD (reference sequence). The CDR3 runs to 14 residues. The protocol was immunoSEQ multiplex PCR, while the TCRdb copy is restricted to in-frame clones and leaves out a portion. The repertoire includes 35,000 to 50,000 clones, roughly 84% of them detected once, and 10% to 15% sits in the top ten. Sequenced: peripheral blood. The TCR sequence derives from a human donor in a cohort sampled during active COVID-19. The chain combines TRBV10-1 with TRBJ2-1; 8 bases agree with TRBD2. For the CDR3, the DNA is TGCGCCAGCAGCGGGGGGGCGTCCTACAATGAGCAGTTCTTC. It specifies CASSGGASYNEQFF.